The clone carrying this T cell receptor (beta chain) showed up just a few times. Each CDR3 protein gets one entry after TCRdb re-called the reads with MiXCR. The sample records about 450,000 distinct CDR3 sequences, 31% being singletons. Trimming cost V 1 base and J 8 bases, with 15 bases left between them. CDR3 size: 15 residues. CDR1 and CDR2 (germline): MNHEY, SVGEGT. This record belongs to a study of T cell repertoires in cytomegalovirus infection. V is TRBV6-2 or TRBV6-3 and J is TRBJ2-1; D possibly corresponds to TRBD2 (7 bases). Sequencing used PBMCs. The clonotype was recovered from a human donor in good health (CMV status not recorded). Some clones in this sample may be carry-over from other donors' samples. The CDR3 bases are TGTGCCAGCAGTTACTTCGGGGGGCCCCGGGATGAGCAGTTCTTC. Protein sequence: CASSYFGGPRDEQFF.